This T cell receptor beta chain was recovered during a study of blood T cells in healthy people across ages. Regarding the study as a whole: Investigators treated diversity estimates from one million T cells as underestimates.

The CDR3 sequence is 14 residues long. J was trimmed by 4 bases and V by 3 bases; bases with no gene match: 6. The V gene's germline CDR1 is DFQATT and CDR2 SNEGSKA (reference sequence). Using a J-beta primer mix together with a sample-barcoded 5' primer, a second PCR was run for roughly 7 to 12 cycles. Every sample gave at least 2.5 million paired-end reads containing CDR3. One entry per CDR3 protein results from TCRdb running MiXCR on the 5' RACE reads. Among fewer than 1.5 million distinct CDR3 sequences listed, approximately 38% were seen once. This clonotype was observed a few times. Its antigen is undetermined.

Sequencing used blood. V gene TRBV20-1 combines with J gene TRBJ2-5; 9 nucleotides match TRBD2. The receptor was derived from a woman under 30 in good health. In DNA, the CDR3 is TGCAGTGCTAGTGTAGCGGGAGTACTAGAGACCCAGTACTTC. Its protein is CSASVAGVLETQYF.